Listed below are T cell receptor beta chains from one sample, sequenced in a study of control samples from healthy donors and cancer patients. The protocol was immunoSEQ multiplex PCR, while the TCRdb copy is restricted to in-frame clones and leaves out a portion. This repertoire shows more than 95,000 clones, about four fifths found once; its top ten account for approximately 13%. The sample consisted of blood. These receptors all come from a woman in her fifties or sixties in good health. The CDR3 runs from the conserved cysteine through the conserved F or W. Each record gives: V gene, J gene, D gene, clone size, CDR3 DNA, CDR3 protein. A D gene is named only where the DNA matches it firmly. Size tells how often a clone was seen (once, few, many) or the class of an expanded clone, and some rows leave it out.

TRBV28	TRBJ1-6	NA	NA	TGTGCCAGCAGTTTTCGGGGAAATTCACCCCTCCACTTT	CASSFRGNSPLHF
TRBV18	TRBJ2-1	TRBD2	NA	TGTGCCAGCTCACCACCCTTAGCGGGAGGCGGGGATGAGCAGTTCTTC	CASSPPLAGGGDEQFF
TRBV7-2	TRBJ2-3	TRBD1	NA	TGTGCCAGCCTTACCGGGGGACAGGCAGATACGCAGTATTTT	CASLTGGQADTQYF
TRBV19	TRBJ2-3	NA	NA	TGTGCCAGTAGTGCCCCGTGGGGTCGCGGGCTAGATACGCAGTATTTT	CASSAPWGRGLDTQYF
TRBV7-2	TRBJ2-7	TRBD2	NA	TGTGCCAGCACCCTAGCGGGCCCTGGGGAGCAGTACTTC	CASTLAGPGEQYF
TRBV18	TRBJ2-5	NA	NA	TGTGCCAGCTCACCACCGAGGGACACTCTCCAAGAGACCCAGTACTTC	CASSPPRDTLQETQYF
TRBV10-3	TRBJ2-2	NA	NA	TGTGCCATCAGTGTGGTCGGTTCGAACACCGGGGAGCTGTTTTTT	CAISVVGSNTGELFF
TRBV9	TRBJ2-3	TRBD2	NA	TGTGCCAGCAGCGTAGTTGACGCGGGAGTAGCCGATACGCAGTATTTT	CASSVVDAGVADTQYF
TRBV18	TRBJ1-4	NA	NA	TGTGCCAGCTCATCCCCGAGCCTTGGAACTAATGAAAAACTGTTTTTT	CASSSPSLGTNEKLFF
TRBV4-1	TRBJ2-1	NA	NA	TGCGCCAGCAGCCAAAGGGGGGGGAGGACAGGGTGGTTCTTC	CASSQRGGRTGWFF
TRBV7-9	TRBJ1-5	NA	NA	TGTGCCAGCAGCCCTTCAGGGGCGGACAATCAGCCCCAGCATTTT	CASSPSGADNQPQHF
TRBV7-9	TRBJ2-3	TRBD1	NA	TGTGCCAGCAGCCCCGGGACAGGGCCGTACACAGATACGCAGTATTTT	CASSPGTGPYTDTQYF
TRBV6-2/TRBV6-3	TRBJ2-1	TRBD1	NA	TGTGCCAGCAGCCGAGACAGGGGATCTATCAATGAGCAGTTCTTC	CASSRDRGSINEQFF
TRBV3-1/TRBV3-2	TRBJ1-1	NA	NA	TGTGCCAGCAGCCAATACAGCCGAGGAGCTTTCTTT	CASSQYSRGAFF
TRBV29-1	TRBJ1-2	NA	NA	TGCAGCGTTGCTTCGGGACAAGCTAACTATGGCTACACCTTC	CSVASGQANYGYTF
TRBV24-1	TRBJ2-7	NA	NA	TGTGCCACCAGTGGGGCAGGCCCCCTCGACTACGAGCAGTACTTC	CATSGAGPLDYEQYF
TRBV28	TRBJ1-4	NA	NA	TGTGCCAGCAGTTTAGAGGAATTGGCCGGGACTGAAAAACTGTTTTTT	CASSLEELAGTEKLFF
TRBV18	TRBJ2-7	NA	few	TGTGCCAGCTCACCAGAAAATTTTGAGCAGTACTTC	CASSPENFEQYF
TRBV7-8	TRBJ2-3	NA	NA	TGTGCCAGCAGCATAAGCACAGGGACGGGCACAGATACGCAGTATTTT	CASSISTGTGTDTQYF
TRBV6-5	TRBJ1-4	TRBD1	few	TGTGCCAGCAGACTCGACAGGGTAGTTGAAAAACTGTTTTTT	CASRLDRVVEKLFF
TRBV2	TRBJ2-7	NA	NA	TGTGCCAGCGGAAGGGACGGGGGATCCTACGAGCAGTACTTC	CASGRDGGSYEQYF
TRBV5-4	TRBJ2-7	NA	NA	TGTGCCAGCAGCCACCCCACGAGCTACGAGCAGTACTTC	CASSHPTSYEQYF
TRBV9	TRBJ1-5	NA	NA	TGTGCCAGTGGGACACGGAATCAGCCCCAGCATTTT	CASGTRNQPQHF
TRBV11-2	TRBJ2-3	TRBD2	NA	TGTGCCAGCAGCTTAGAGAGAGCTGGCGGGAGGAGGGAAGATACGCAGTATTTT	CASSLERAGGRREDTQYF
TRBV19	TRBJ1-4	NA	NA	TGTGCCAGTAGGGGAAGAACTAATGAAAAACTGTTTTTT	CASRGRTNEKLFF
TRBV9	TRBJ1-4	TRBD1	NA	TGTGCCAGCAGCCCGGGACAGGGGTGGACTAATGAAAAACTGTTTTTT	CASSPGQGWTNEKLFF
TRBV7-3	TRBJ1-1	NA	NA	TGCGCCAGCCGCCCCGGGGGGGGAGGGAACACTGAAGCTTTCTTT	CASRPGGGGNTEAFF
TRBV19	TRBJ2-1	NA	NA	TGTGCCAGTAAAGAGAGGGGGAGCCGCTCCTACAATGAGCAGTTCTTC	CASKERGSRSYNEQFF
TRBV28	TRBJ1-1	NA	NA	TGTGCCAGCAGCCGTCTGATGGCGGCTTTCTTT	CASSRLMAAFF
TRBV28	TRBJ1-5	NA	NA	TGTGCCAGCAGTTTAGGGGGCACGGCCGGCAATCAGCCCCAGCATTTT	CASSLGGTAGNQPQHF
TRBV7-3	TRBJ2-1	TRBD2	NA	TGTGCCAGCAGCGATAGACTAGCGGGGGGGTACAATGAGCAGTTCTTC	CASSDRLAGGYNEQFF
TRBV21-1	TRBJ1-1	NA	NA	TGTGCCAGGAACAGACTTATGAACACTGAAGCTTTCTTT	CARNRLMNTEAFF
TRBV9	TRBJ2-7	NA	NA	TGTGCCAGCAGCACATCGAAATCCGGGGAGAGCTCCTACGAGCAGTACTTC	CASSTSKSGESSYEQYF
TRBV19	TRBJ2-4	NA	NA	TGTGCCAGTAGTATACCCGGCCGAGGAGCGGACATTCAGTACTTC	CASSIPGRGADIQYF
TRBV4-3	TRBJ1-4	NA	once	TGCGCCAGCAGCCAAGGAAACTATGAAAAACTGTTTTTT	CASSQGNYEKLFF
TRBV5-1	TRBJ2-5	NA	few	TGCGCCAGCAGTACAGCCCCCCCCGCGGAGACCCAGTACTTC	CASSTAPPAETQYF
TRBV19	TRBJ2-2	TRBD1	few	TGTGCCAGTAGTATAGAAACAGGGGGGTTTAGGACCGGGGAGCTGTTTTTT	CASSIETGGFRTGELFF
TRBV7-8	TRBJ2-5	TRBD1	NA	TGTGCCAGCAGCTTAGTAACAGGGGCCTTAGGAGAGACCCAGTACTTC	CASSLVTGALGETQYF
TRBV7-2	TRBJ2-7	TRBD2	once	TGTGCCAGCAGCTCAAGCGGGAGGAGCTCCTACGAGCAGTACTTC	CASSSSGRSSYEQYF
TRBV3-1/TRBV3-2	TRBJ2-5	NA	NA	TGTGCCAGCAGCCCGTCCGCTGCGCGGGAAGAGACCCAGTACTTC	CASSPSAAREETQYF
TRBV9	TRBJ2-5	NA	NA	TGTGCCAGCAGCGTAGGGGATCTCGGTGCTGAGACCCAGTACTTC	CASSVGDLGAETQYF
TRBV7-7	TRBJ2-1	NA	NA	TGTGCTAGCAGCTCCTCGACCACGCCAAACTACAATGAGCAGTTCTTC	CASSSSTTPNYNEQFF
TRBV18	TRBJ2-1	NA	NA	TGTGCCAGCTCACCCAACAGGGCTAGCTCCTACAATGAGCAGTTCTTC	CASSPNRASSYNEQFF
TRBV19	TRBJ2-5	NA	NA	TGTGCCAGCGGGGATGGGACACTGGAGACCCAGTACTTC	CASGDGTLETQYF
TRBV7-8	TRBJ1-3	NA	many	TGTGCCAGCAGCTTAGGGATATCTGGAAACACCATATATTTT	CASSLGISGNTIYF
TRBV24-1	TRBJ2-1	TRBD2	NA	TGTGCCACCAGTGCAGCCGGGAGGTCAAGTGAGCAGTTCTTC	CATSAAGRSSEQFF
TRBV5-8	TRBJ1-5	TRBD1	NA	TGTGCCAGCAGCCGCCTTCTGACAGGGCGCAATCAGCCCCAGCATTTT	CASSRLLTGRNQPQHF
TRBV15	TRBJ1-1	NA	NA	TGTGCCACCAGCAGGTCTCTTTTCGGGAACACTGAAGCTTTCTTT	CATSRSLFGNTEAFF
TRBV28	TRBJ2-7	NA	NA	TGTGCCAGCAGTTTGAGACAGGGAGGGTCATACGAGCAGTACTTC	CASSLRQGGSYEQYF
TRBV9	TRBJ1-1	NA	NA	TGTGCCAGCAGCGTAGATGGGGTTGTGTACACTGAAGCTTTCTTT	CASSVDGVVYTEAFF
TRBV10-2	TRBJ1-2	NA	NA	TGCGCCAGCAGTGGGACAGCTAACTATGGCTACACCTTC	CASSGTANYGYTF
TRBV28	TRBJ2-1	TRBD2	NA	TGTGCCAGCAGTTTATACAGTCTAGCGGGTCACAATGAGCAGTTCTTC	CASSLYSLAGHNEQFF
TRBV24-1	TRBJ1-1	NA	NA	TGTGCCGCGCGCGGTTCTTACACTGAAGCTTTCTTT	CAARGSYTEAFF